One sample yielded the 30 T cell receptor beta chains listed below, sequenced in a study of blood T cell repertoires in COVID-19 (dated by TCRdb to 2020 to 2022). Library generation was performed with the immunoSEQ multiplex PCR assay. The table was pulled from immuneACCESS by TCRdb, which kept in-frame rearrangements only. Such tables lose some clones; where checked, under half of the loss comes from unresolved V genes, and the rest has no known cause. The sample data list about 240,000 clones, and about 79% of these were observed just once. Roughly a tenth of the sample is taken by the ten largest. The sample was peripheral blood. These receptors came from a woman at least 80 years old with acute or convalescent COVID-19.

J is TRBJ2-1 and V is TRBV7-9; D may be TRBD1 (5 bases). The length of the CDR3 is 14 residues. Trimming took off 4 bases at V and 12 bases at J, with 19 bases between the two ends. Germline lookup yields CDR1 SEHNR and CDR2 FQNEAQ (reference sequence). CDR3 in amino acids: CASSWGGEVQGQFF. In DNA, the CDR3 is TGTGCCAGCAGCTGGGGTGGGGAAGTGCAGGGGCAGTTCTTC.

The gene calls are TRBV5-4 and TRBJ1-4, with D maybe TRBD1 (5 bases). Trimming left V 1 base short and J 7 bases short, with 11 bases between. The CDR3 is 14 amino acids. The germline V gene encodes CDR1 SGHNT and CDR2 YYREEE (reference sequence). CDR3 protein: CASSLYGGSEKLFF. Written as DNA, the CDR3 is TGTGCCAGCAGCTTGTACGGGGGGTCTGAAAAACTGTTTTTT. The whole variable domain, remainder taken from reference TRBV5-4 and TRBJ1-4, is ETGVTQSPTHLIKTRGQQVTLRCSSQSGHNTVSWYQQALGQGPQFIFQYYREEENGRGNFPPRFSGLQFPNYSSELNVNALELDDSALYLCASSLYGGSEKLFFGSGTQLSVL.

This clone was detected once. The V call is TRBV11-2, the J call TRBJ2-2; D might be TRBD2 (5 bases). Germline loops: CDR1 SGHAT, CDR2 FQNNGV. The CDR3 is made up of 12 amino acids. V was pared by 1 base and J by 9 bases, with 6 bases between. The CDR3 sequence: CASSLGRWELFF. The CDR3 bases are TGTGCCAGCAGCTTAGGGAGGTGGGAGCTGTTTTTT.

The chain couples TRBV6-5 to TRBJ1-5; 8 bases align to TRBD1. This CDR3 region has 13 residues. With 7 bases clipped from V and 9 bases from J, the junction kept 8 bases outside the gene matches. Germline CDR1 MNHEY, CDR2 SVGAGI. The CDR3 region is CASNEQGEGPQHF. In nucleotides, the CDR3 is TGTGCCAGCAACGAACAGGGGGAAGGGCCCCAGCATTTT.

The V call is TRBV28, the J call TRBJ2-3; the match to TRBD1 covers 7 bases. Trimming took 2 bases from V and 5 from J; bases not matched to a gene: 4. The V gene's germline CDR1 is MDHEN and CDR2 SYDVKM. The CDR3 has 14 residues. The CDR3 DNA is TGTGCCAGCAGTTTAGGGACAGAGGTAGATACGCAGTATTTT. Translating gives CASSLGTEVDTQYF.

The V and J genes are TRBV18 and TRBJ1-1; D is ambiguous. The germline V and J ends were trimmed by 2 bases and 2 bases, with 12 bases remaining between them. The germline gives CDR1 KGHSH, CDR2 LQKENI. The CDR3 spans 15 residues. Here the CDR3 reads CASSPGSASNTEAFF. The CDR3 DNA is TGTGCCAGCTCACCAGGGTCAGCTAGTAACACTGAAGCTTTCTTT.

In its sample, this clone was seen once. DNA for the CDR3: TGCGCCAGCAGCTCGGAGCGGAGCTCTGGAAACACCATATATTTT. Encoded protein: CASSSERSSGNTIYF. V usage is TRBV5-1 and J usage is TRBJ1-3; no clear D. The germline CDR1 and CDR2 sequences are SGHRS and YFSETQ. CDR3 length equals 15 residues. Trimming removed 3 bases at V and 0 bases at J, with 10 bases between.

V is TRBV3-1 (or the pseudogene TRBV3-2) and J is TRBJ1-1; D is undetermined. Germline V gene sequence: CDR1 LGHDT, CDR2 YNNKEL (reference sequence). Trimming left V 0 bases short and J 5 bases short, with 13 bases between. CDR3 length equals 15 residues. The CDR3 protein is CASSQDRALRTEAFF. The DNA of the CDR3 is TGTGCCAGCAGCCAAGACAGAGCGTTAAGAACTGAAGCTTTCTTT.

As regards this clone: Other nucleotide sequences in the sample specify the same CDR3. The chain links TRBV19 to TRBJ1-6; D remains unclear. Trimming removed 3 bases from V and 6 bases from J, with 6 bases in between. CDR3 size: 13 residues. CDR1 LNHDA and CDR2 SQIVND come from the germline V gene (reference sequence). CDR3 in DNA: TGTGCCAGTAGTATTCCGGGTAATTCACCCCTCCACTTT. It codes for CASSIPGNSPLHF.

This sequence joins TRBV6-5 and TRBJ2-3; 13 bases align to TRBD2. Germline values: CDR1 MNHEY, CDR2 SVGAGI. CDR3 length: 15 amino acids. The V and J ends lost 6 bases and 11 bases, in that order; junction bases with no gene match: 11. CDR3 nucleotide sequence: TGTGCCAGCAGCCAAGGACTAGCGGGGGTTGGGGGGCAGTATTTT. The encoded protein is CASSQGLAGVGGQYF.

This chain connects TRBV9 to TRBJ1-1, with D tentatively TRBD1 (6 bases). CDR1 and CDR2 from the germline V gene are SGDLS and YYNGEE. The V end was cut by 5 bases, the J end by 6 bases, with 20 bases between. This CDR3 region has 15 residues. CDR3 nucleotides: TGTGCCAGCAGTCCCAGGGCAGGGGCTAACGCTGAAGCTTTCTTT. Translated, it gives CASSPRAGANAEAFF.

The chain has TRBV9 and TRBJ2-5, with 7 bases matching TRBD2. V trimming: 0 bases; J trimming: 2 bases; junction bases outside the gene matches: 13. Germline V gene lookup returns CDR1 SGDLS and CDR2 YYNGEE. CDR3 length equals 18 residues. The chain's CDR3 is CASSVGQGYGGIQETQYF. CDR3 sequence (DNA): TGTGCCAGCAGCGTAGGGCAGGGATACGGGGGGATTCAAGAGACCCAGTACTTC.

This clone came up many times. This chain uses TRBV24-1 with TRBJ1-2; 8 positions match TRBD1. CDR1 is KGHDR and CDR2 is SFDVKD in the germline V gene. The CDR3 has 13 amino acids. V was clipped by 5 bases and J by 8 bases; unmatched bases: 6. CDR3 residues: CATSARTGWGYTF. The DNA for the CDR3 is TGTGCCACCAGTGCCCGGACAGGGTGGGGCTACACCTTC.

This clone occurred once. The J gene is TRBJ1-6, the V gene TRBV12-3 or TRBV12-4; 7 bases map to TRBD1. Germline trimming cut 6 bases from V and 11 bases from J; bases unmatched to any gene: 4. This CDR3 region has 12 residues. The CDR3 is CASSNRGAPLHF. CDR3 DNA: TGTGCCAGCAGCAACAGGGGTGCACCCCTCCACTTT.

The table lists this clone with a few counts. The chain couples TRBV5-8 to TRBJ1-3, with D uncertain. CDR1 and CDR2 from the germline V gene are SGHTS and YDEGEE. This CDR3 has 15 residues. Trimming took off 2 bases at V and 2 bases at J, with 11 bases between the two ends. DNA of the CDR3: TGTGCCAGCAGCTTTGGCGGGAGGCCTGGAAACACCATATATTTT. This sequence encodes CASSFGGRPGNTIYF.

DNA of the CDR3: TGCAGAGCCGGGACAGGGGGCGCGAACACTGAAGCTTTCTTT. It yields the protein CRAGTGGANTEAFF. The chain recombines TRBV29-1 with TRBJ1-1, with TRBD1 identical over 12 bases. CDR1 and CDR2 (germline): SQVTM, ANQGSEA. This CDR3 region has 14 residues.

The rearrangement links TRBV4-2 to TRBJ1-5, with unresolved D. Per germline, CDR1 LGHNA and CDR2 YNFKEQ. This CDR3 has 14 residues. Trimming took off 0 bases at V and 8 bases at J, with 11 bases between the two ends. CDR3 region: CASSQDGPREPQHF. The CDR3 DNA reads as TGTGCCAGCAGCCAAGATGGCCCGCGGGAGCCCCAGCATTTT.

The chain is built from TRBV13 and TRBJ2-5, with D perhaps TRBD2 (5 bases). V lost 3 bases and J 5 bases, leaving 13 bases between the germline ends. CDR3 length equals 14 residues. In germline, CDR1 is PRHDT, CDR2 FYEKMQ (reference sequence). The CDR3 bases are TGTGCCAGCAGCTTCGGGCGGGTAGCGGAGACCCAGTACTTC. Its protein product is CASSFGRVAETQYF.

This chain joins TRBV6-5 and TRBJ1-2, with D maybe TRBD1 (6 bases). This CDR3 contains 13 residues. Germline V gene lookup returns CDR1 MNHEY and CDR2 SVGAGI. Trimming pared 9 bases from V and 5 bases from J, leaving 16 bases between. This CDR3 reads CARGVRGEYGYTF. CDR3 coding DNA: TGTGCCAGGGGGGTCAGGGGCGAATATGGCTACACCTTC.

The V and J genes are TRBV5-1 and TRBJ1-2; TRBD1 might be the D (5 bases). CDR1 and CDR2 from the germline V gene are SGHRS and YFSETQ. Trimming stripped 5 bases from V and 7 bases from J, with 18 bases between. This CDR3 spans 14 amino acids. The CDR3: CASRTIASGGGYTF. As DNA, the CDR3 is TGCGCCAGCAGGACTATAGCGTCCGGGGGTGGCTACACCTTC.

This clone was seen more than once but under ten times. The genes are TRBV7-2 and TRBJ1-6; TRBD1 matches 10 bases. Germline V gene data show CDR1 as SGHTA and CDR2 as FQGNSA. The CDR3 runs 14 residues. V gave up 6 bases and J gave up 7 bases; unmatched junction bases: 3. The CDR3 DNA reads TGTGCCAGCAGTCGACAGGGGGCGAATTCACCCCTCCACTTT. Its translation: CASSRQGANSPLHF.

The chain employs TRBV2 and TRBJ1-5; D not resolved. The V end lost 4 bases, the J end lost 2 bases, and 12 bases lay between the germline ends. Germline CDR1 is SNHLY and CDR2 is FYNNEI. This CDR3 spans 15 amino acids. CDR3 in amino acids: CASSGFGVGNQPQHF. CDR3 DNA sequence: TGTGCCAGCAGTGGGTTCGGGGTGGGCAATCAGCCCCAGCATTTT.

The gene calls are TRBV6-5 and TRBJ2-7, with 7 bases fitting TRBD1. This CDR3 is 15 amino acids long. Germline loops: CDR1 MNHEY, CDR2 SVGAGI. Losses at the gene ends were 4 bases for V and 3 bases for J; bases not matched to a gene: 9. The CDR3 DNA reads TGTGCCAGCAGTTCCCCAGGGGGTTTGGGCTACGAGCAGTACTTC. It yields the protein CASSSPGGLGYEQYF.

J is TRBJ1-1 and V is TRBV18; D is ambiguous. The CDR3 contains 15 residues. The germline V gene has CDR1 KGHSH and CDR2 LQKENI. V dropped 3 bases and J dropped 1 base, with 12 bases sitting between them. The CDR3 coding sequence is TGTGCCAGCTCACCGCGTCTACAGAAGAACACTGAAGCTTTCTTT. This sequence encodes CASSPRLQKNTEAFF.

The chain joins TRBV28 to TRBJ2-3; possibly TRBD1 for D (5 bases). This CDR3 has 14 amino acids. Per germline, CDR1 MDHEN and CDR2 SYDVKM. Trimming shortened V by 7 bases and J by 1 base, and 12 bases separated the two germline ends. The CDR3: CASKLTVRTDTQYF. The CDR3, as DNA: TGTGCCAGCAAGCTGACAGTCCGCACAGATACGCAGTATTTT. Drawing the rest from reference TRBV28 and TRBJ2-3, the complete variable domain is DVKVTQSSRYLVKRTGEKVFLECVQDMDHENMFWYRQDPGLGLRLIYFSYDVKMKEKGDIPEGYSVSREKKERFSLILESASTNQTSMYLCASKLTVRTDTQYFGPGTRLTVL.

This sequence joins TRBV24-1 and TRBJ2-2; 10 nucleotides align to TRBD2. CDR3 length: 15 residues. After removal of 4 bases from V and 4 bases from J, the junction contained 2 bases not matched to a gene. Germline lookup yields CDR1 KGHDR and CDR2 SFDVKD. CDR3 loop: CATSEASGSTGELFF. Here the CDR3 DNA reads TGTGCCACCAGTGAAGCTAGCGGGAGCACCGGGGAGCTGTTTTTT.

The chain carries TRBV5-1 and TRBJ1-4, with TRBD1 identical over 9 bases. Germline assignment: CDR1 SGHRS and CDR2 YFSETQ. The V segment lost 5 bases and the J segment 7 bases; nucleotides outside the gene matches: 6. This CDR3 has 14 amino acids. In nucleotides, the CDR3 is TGCGCCAGCAGAACAGGGGGCTTAGGTGAAAAACTGTTTTTT. Translating it yields CASRTGGLGEKLFF.

This sequence joins TRBV5-1 and TRBJ2-1, with 9 bases fitting TRBD1. CDR1 and CDR2 (germline): SGHRS, YFSETQ. CDR3 length: 16 amino acids. V shed 4 bases, J shed 2 bases, and the junction held 7 bases outside the gene matches. CDR3: CASSPNRGLTYNEQFF. As DNA, the CDR3 is TGCGCCAGCAGCCCCAACAGGGGGCTAACCTACAATGAGCAGTTCTTC.

V is TRBV28 and J is TRBJ1-4; weak D call: TRBD1 (6 bases). Between the trimmed V and J ends, which lost 4 bases and 8 bases, there was a span of 14 bases. The CDR3 has 14 residues. Germline-derived CDR1 and CDR2 are MDHEN and SYDVKM. The CDR3 DNA is TGTGCCAGCAGTTCCCAGGGGTTAGGAGAAAAACTGTTTTTT. Translated: CASSSQGLGEKLFF.

The chain employs TRBV29-1 and TRBJ1-1; TRBD1 matches at 8 bases. Trimming cost V 7 bases and J 5 bases; bases outside gene matches: 9. Germline CDR1 reads SQVTM; CDR2 reads ANQGSEA. CDR3 length: 13 residues. CDR3 residues: CSAKGQGLTEAFF. In DNA, the CDR3 is TGCAGCGCAAAAGGACAGGGATTGACTGAAGCTTTCTTT.